The rows below give T cell receptor beta chains drawn from one sample of a study of shared clonotypes between healthy human individuals. Measured with immunoSEQ multiplex PCR; TCRdb has only the in-frame clones, and not every one. The sample holds about 1.5 million clones, 95% to 99% seen once. The sample comprised naive CD4+ T cells sorted from blood. Receptors originate from a young man in good health. Each CDR3 is given with its conserved first and last residue. D genes are given only for firm matches.

cdr3_length	d_call	j_call	v_call	cdr3_nt	cdr3_aa
14	TRBD1	TRBJ2-5	TRBV29-1	TGCAGCGTTGACCGGACAGGGGGATCGGAGACCCAGTACTTC	CSVDRTGGSETQYF
15	-	TRBJ1-3	TRBV25-1	TGTGCCAGCAGTGAATTAGGAGGTGGGCTGAATACCATATATTTT	CASSELGGGLNTIYF
15	-	TRBJ2-1	TRBV7-2	TGTGCCAGCAGCTTAGCGCTAAGCTCCTACAATGAGCAGTTCTTC	CASSLALSSYNEQFF
13	TRBD2	TRBJ2-5	TRBV10-3	TGTGCCACCTTAGCGGGAGTGGGCGAGACCCAGTACTTC	CATLAGVGETQYF
13	-	TRBJ1-5	TRBV7-2	TGTGCCAGCGCCACAGGGTACAATCAGCCCCAGCATTTT	CASATGYNQPQHF
14	TRBD2	TRBJ2-3	TRBV19	TGTGCCAGTAGTATTAGCGGGGTTACAGATACGCAGTATTTT	CASSISGVTDTQYF
16	-	TRBJ1-5	TRBV10-3	TGTGCCATCAGCGGACAGCCACTCGATAGCAATCAGCCCCAGCATTTT	CAISGQPLDSNQPQHF
12	-	TRBJ2-7	TRBV5-1	TGCGCCAGCAGCTTGGAATTCCACGAGCAGTACTTC	CASSLEFHEQYF
10	-	TRBJ2-1	TRBV20-1	TGCAGTGTAGGGAGTGGTGAGCAGTTCTTC	CSVGSGEQFF
17	TRBD1	TRBJ2-2	TRBV18	TGTGCCAGCTCACCTACCCCCGGGACAGTCAAGACCGGGGAGCTGTTTTTT	CASSPTPGTVKTGELFF
13	-	TRBJ1-2	TRBV5-8	TGTGCCAGCAGCTTGCGAGTAGCCGGTGGCTACACCTTC	CASSLRVAGGYTF
13	-	TRBJ1-2	TRBV9	TGTGCCAGCAGCGTTGGGGCAAACTATGGCTACACCTTC	CASSVGANYGYTF
13	TRBD2	TRBJ2-3	TRBV10-3	TGTGCCTCAGGGACTAGCGGTCTAGATACGCAGTATTTT	CASGTSGLDTQYF
13	TRBD1	TRBJ1-1	TRBV5-4	TGTGCCAGCAGCTCCATCGGGACAGGTCGAGCTTTCTTT	CASSSIGTGRAFF